Presented here are 9 T cell receptor beta chains from one specimen sequenced in a study of Ad26.COV2.S vaccination and SARS-CoV-2 variants. Using immunoSEQ multiplex PCR, the repertoire was profiled, and TCRdb retains in-frame clones only, with some absent. The sample carries about 94,000 clones, 82% recorded once. The specimen comprised peripheral blood, sampled after recovery from COVID-19. These receptor sequences come from a human donor who had recovered from COVID-19.

The V and J genes are TRBV5-1 and TRBJ2-7; unclear D gene. Trimming shortened V by 4 bases and J by 5 bases, and 10 bases separated the two germline ends. This CDR3 is built from 12 residues. CDR1 is SGHRS, CDR2 YFSETQ, per germline. The CDR3 spells CASSPSLDEQYF. The CDR3, as DNA: TGCGCCAGCAGCCCGAGCCTTGACGAGCAGTACTTC.

The chain joins TRBV14 to TRBJ2-7; the match to TRBD1 covers 10 bases. Germline CDR1 SGHDN, CDR2 FVKESK. CDR3 length: 15 amino acids. Trimming took 4 bases from V and 7 from J; bases not matched to a gene: 10. The CDR3 nucleotides are TGTGCCAGCAGCCGAACCGGGACAGGGGCTGGGGAGCAGTACTTC. Translating it yields CASSRTGTGAGEQYF.

This chain connects TRBV12-3 or TRBV12-4 to TRBJ2-1; D might be TRBD2 (5 bases). V gave up 5 bases and J gave up 8 bases, with 13 bases separating them. This CDR3 region has 13 residues. The CDR3 nucleotides are TGTGCCAGCAGTCAAGGACTGTCCTATGAGCAGTTCTTC. Encoded protein: CASSQGLSYEQFF.

This clone was counted a single time. This chain connects TRBV13 to TRBJ1-2; 11 bases agree with TRBD1. The CDR3 sequence is 18 residues long. Germline V gives CDR1 PRHDT, CDR2 FYEKMQ (reference sequence). V trimming: 4 bases; J trimming: 0 bases; junction bases outside the gene matches: 10. The CDR3, as DNA: TGTGCCAGCAGCTCAAAGCGGGACAGGGGGTTTGCTAACTATGGCTACACCTTC. It codes for CASSSKRDRGFANYGYTF.

The chain combines TRBV7-9 with TRBJ2-3; the D gene is possibly TRBD2 (5 bases). Trimming removed 3 bases from V and 1 base from J, with 11 bases in between. The CDR3 runs 15 residues. CDR1 is SEHNR, CDR2 FQNEAQ, per germline (reference sequence). CDR3 coding DNA: TGTGCCAGCAGCTTCGCCGGACTGGGCACAGATACGCAGTATTTT. Its translation: CASSFAGLGTDTQYF.

The chain couples TRBV5-6 to TRBJ2-1; perhaps D is TRBD1 or TRBD2 (6 bases each). CDR1 is SGHDT and CDR2 is YYEEEE in the germline V gene. V was shortened by 0 bases and J by 6 bases, with 13 bases between the two germline ends. This CDR3 has 15 residues. In nucleotides, the CDR3 is TGTGCCAGCAGCTTGGTGGGGGGCATAGTCAATGAGCAGTTCTTC. Encoded protein: CASSLVGGIVNEQFF.

This sequence joins TRBV2 and TRBJ2-7, with D possibly being TRBD2 (7 bases). The CDR3 is 13 residues long. The germline gives CDR1 SNHLY, CDR2 FYNNEI. Trimming cost V 8 bases and J 5 bases, with 16 bases left between them. CDR3 nucleotides: TGTGCCAGCCACACAGGGAGGGAGGACGAGCAGTACTTC. This encodes CASHTGREDEQYF. The variable domain in full, completed from reference TRBV2 and TRBJ2-7, reads EPEVTQTPSHQVTQMGQEVILRCVPISNHLYFYWYRQILGQKVEFLVSFYNNEISEKSEIFDDQFSVERPDGSNFTLKIRSTKLEDSAMYFCASHTGREDEQYFGPGTRLTVT.

This sequence joins TRBV7-3 and TRBJ1-2, with TRBD1 matching over 9 bases. V trimming: 4 bases; J trimming: 6 bases; junction bases outside the gene matches: 3. The CDR3 is 13 amino acids. The germline gives CDR1 SGHTA, CDR2 FQGTGA. CDR3 DNA: TGTGCCAGCAGCTCCCGGGACAGGGATGGCTACACCTTC. Residues: CASSSRDRDGYTF.

The chain carries TRBV27 and TRBJ1-1, with 7 bases fitting TRBD1. Per the germline V gene, CDR1 is MNHEY and CDR2 is SMNVEV (reference sequence). The CDR3 consists of 14 residues. V trimming: 6 bases; J trimming: 0 bases; junction bases outside the gene matches: 4. DNA for the CDR3: TGTGCCAGCAGCACCGGGACAGTGAACACTGAAGCTTTCTTT. This sequence encodes CASSTGTVNTEAFF.